Each of the 32 T cell receptor beta chains below was sequenced from the same sample in a study of regulatory dendritic cells for organ transplantation. Profiled with immunoSEQ multiplex PCR; TCRdb holds only in-frame clones, not every one. The sample consists of 12,000 or so clones, roughly 70% of them appearing once. Sequencing was done on a sample of memory CD8+ T cells from blood. As to subset: CD45RO+ memory T cells. These receptors originate from a human donor in good health.

This clone was detected a few times. The chain uses TRBV6-5 and TRBJ2-5, with D unclear. Trimming cost V 10 bases and J 5 bases, with 5 bases left between them. The CDR3 has 9 residues. The V gene's germline CDR1 is MNHEY and CDR2 SVGAGI. CDR3 in amino acids: CATPETQYF. CDR3 nucleotides: TGTGCCACTCCGGAGACCCAGTACTTC.

The V gene is TRBV11-2, the J gene TRBJ2-3, with D maybe TRBD2 (7 bases). The CDR3 sequence is 15 residues long. The germline V gene has CDR1 SGHAT and CDR2 FQNNGV. V lost 3 bases to trimming and J lost 5 bases, with 15 bases between them. The CDR3 reads CASSFGGGHVDTQYF. The DNA of the CDR3 is TGTGCCAGCAGCTTTGGGGGGGGGCACGTAGATACGCAGTATTTT.

J is TRBJ2-2 and V is TRBV25-1; D is possibly TRBD2 (5 bases). The V gene lost 5 bases and the J gene lost 5 bases, with 12 bases spanning the gap. The CDR3 sequence is 14 residues long. The germline gives CDR1 MGHDK, CDR2 SYGVNS. The CDR3 region has the DNA TGTGCCAGCAGTACTCCCGGGGAAACCGGGGAGCTGTTTTTT. This encodes CASSTPGETGELFF.

This clone turned up a few times. CDR3 loop: CASSDSGTTGELFF. CDR3 sequence (DNA): TGTGCCAGCAGTGACTCCGGGACAACCGGGGAGCTGTTTTTT. The gene calls are TRBV6-4 and TRBJ2-2, with a possible D match to TRBD1 (6 bases). This CDR3 comprises 14 residues. Trimming removed 0 bases at V and 5 bases at J, with 7 bases between. The germline gives CDR1 MRHNA, CDR2 SNTAGT.

This clone was detected a few times. V and J are TRBV7-3 and TRBJ2-3; 7 bases line up with TRBD2. This CDR3 is built from 15 residues. V dropped 4 bases and J dropped 2; count of bases not matched to a gene: 6. Germline CDR1 and CDR2: SGHTA and FQGTGA. DNA for the CDR3: TGTGCCAGCAGCTCTTCGACTAGCTACACAGATACGCAGTATTTT. It translates to CASSSSTSYTDTQYF.

By share, this clone counts as medium-sized. V usage is TRBV12-5 and J usage is TRBJ2-1; 13 bases are shared with TRBD2. CDR3 length equals 19 residues. The germline gives CDR1 LGHNT, CDR2 FRNRAP. Trimming cost V 5 bases and J 5 bases; bases outside gene matches: 15. The DNA of the CDR3 is TGTGCTAGTGGTCCCCGCCGGGGGACTAGCGGGAAATGGAACAATGAGCAGTTCTTC. Translation: CASGPRRGTSGKWNNEQFF.

CDR3 residues: CASSPERGGRNEQFF. In DNA, the CDR3 is TGTGCCAGCAGCCCCGAGCGGGGGGGCCGCAATGAGCAGTTCTTC. V gene TRBV7-8 combines with J gene TRBJ2-1, with 10 bases that match TRBD2. V shed 5 bases and J 6 bases; nucleotides not matched to a gene: 7. This CDR3 has 15 residues. CDR1 is SGHVS and CDR2 is FQNEAQ in the germline V gene.

The CDR3 region is CSVERTAEGTEAFF. The CDR3 DNA is TGCAGCGTTGAAAGGACAGCTGAAGGCACTGAAGCTTTCTTT. V and J are TRBV29-1 and TRBJ1-1, with a weak D call TRBD1 (6 bases). CDR1 and CDR2 from the germline V gene are SQVTM and ANQGSEA. The CDR3 totals 14 residues. The V end lost 2 bases, the J end lost 4 bases, and 14 bases lay between the germline ends. The full variable domain, in which reference TRBV29-1 and TRBJ1-1 provide the parts outside the CDR3, is SAVISQKPSRDICQRGTSLTIQCQVDSQVTMMFWYRQQPGQSLTLIATANQGSEATYESGFVIDKFPISRPNLTFSTLTVSNMSPEDSSIYLCSVERTAEGTEAFFGQGTRLTVV.

This rearrangement joins TRBV2 to TRBJ2-7; 8 bases fit TRBD1. Germline assignment: CDR1 SNHLY and CDR2 FYNNEI. The CDR3 covers 14 residues. With 9 bases clipped from V and 3 bases from J, the junction kept 10 bases outside the gene matches. The CDR3 is CARDGGQGRYEQYF. The CDR3 nucleotides read TGTGCCAGAGATGGAGGACAGGGTCGCTACGAGCAGTACTTC.

Within the sample, this clone is medium-sized (0.01 to 0.1%). The V and J genes are TRBV29-1 and TRBJ2-4, with unresolved D. This CDR3 has 12 residues. The V gene lost 4 bases and the J gene lost 7 bases, with 11 bases spanning the gap. CDR1 and CDR2 (germline): SQVTM, ANQGSEA. CDR3: CSVVHQENIQYF. CDR3 nucleotide sequence: TGCAGCGTTGTCCACCAGGAGAACATTCAGTACTTC.

About this clone: Relative to the germline gene, one junction end is altered; a read error may explain this. The V call is TRBV4-2, the J call TRBJ2-7; tentatively, D is TRBD2 (6 bases). CDR1 and CDR2 from the germline V gene are LGHNA and YNFKEQ. The CDR3 covers 12 residues. The CDR3 DNA is TGTACCAGCTCCGGGGGAGGCGCCGAGCAGTACTTC. This gives the protein CTSSGGGAEQYF.

With respect to this clone: Possible read error: a much larger clone is one base away. The genes are TRBV5-4 and TRBJ1-1; TRBD1 might be the D (5 bases). Trimming took off 4 bases at V and 3 bases at J, with 7 bases between the two ends. Germline lookup yields CDR1 SGHNT and CDR2 YYREEE (reference sequence). The CDR3 consists of 12 residues. The CDR3 sequence: CASSQGYTEAFF. The CDR3 DNA follows: TGTGCCAGCAGCCAGGGTTACACTGAAGCTTTCTTT.

To note about this clone: A read error may account for a junction end that differs from germline. The chain combines TRBV7-7 with TRBJ1-1; D unclear. The CDR3 covers 13 residues. Per germline, CDR1 SSHAT and CDR2 FNYEAQ (reference sequence). The DNA of the CDR3 is TGTGCTAGCAGCTTAGCAAGAGGCACTGAAGCTTTCTTT. Its translation is CASSLARGTEAFF.

The chain links TRBV7-9 to TRBJ2-1, with 10 nucleotides matching TRBD1. The V gene's germline CDR1 is SEHNR and CDR2 FQNEAQ (reference sequence). The CDR3 loop spans 13 amino acids. The V gene end was trimmed by 5 bases and the J gene end by 14 bases; junction bases not matched to a gene: 9. This chain's CDR3 is CASSQGGQGRKFF. CDR3 DNA: TGTGCCAGCAGCCAGGGGGGACAGGGGAGGAAGTTCTTC.

This clone came up once. The rearrangement links TRBV11-2 to TRBJ2-5; D gene ambiguous. This CDR3 is built from 14 residues. Germline CDR1 and CDR2: SGHAT and FQNNGV. V was trimmed by 7 bases and J by 4 bases, leaving 16 bases between them. The CDR3 loop is CASTMLGDGETQYF. The CDR3, as DNA: TGTGCCAGCACGATGCTCGGTGATGGAGAGACCCAGTACTTC.

This chain joins TRBV27 and TRBJ1-2, with a possible D match to TRBD1 (5 bases). V was cut by 6 bases and J by 6 bases, with 26 bases left in between. Germline lookup yields CDR1 MNHEY and CDR2 SMNVEV (reference sequence). The CDR3 is 17 residues long. DNA of the CDR3: TGTGCCAGCAGCGAAGGGAGGGGAGGGGCGGCTTACGATGGCTACACCTTC. Its protein product is CASSEGRGGAAYDGYTF.

The chain is built from TRBV6-4 and TRBJ2-3; TRBD2 agrees at 10 bases. Germline-derived CDR1 and CDR2 are MRHNA and SNTAGT. J lost 4 bases, V lost 2 bases, and 6 bases had no gene match. The CDR3 sequence is 16 residues long. CDR3 region: CASSDQAGGPADTQYF. The CDR3 DNA sequence: TGTGCCAGCAGTGACCAAGCGGGGGGGCCTGCAGATACGCAGTATTTT.

By share, this clone counts as medium-sized (0.01 to 0.1%). The chain has TRBV30 and TRBJ2-7, with TRBD2 identical over 9 bases. CDR1 GTSNPN and CDR2 SVGIG come from the germline V gene (reference sequence). CDR3 length: 16 amino acids. Losses at the gene ends were 4 bases for V and 1 base for J; bases not matched to a gene: 11. DNA of the CDR3: TGTGCCTGGACCCTCCCGACTAGCGGACTATCCTACGAGCAGTACTTC. Protein: CAWTLPTSGLSYEQYF.

V usage is TRBV7-9 and J usage is TRBJ1-5; no clear D. The CDR3 length is 15 residues. From germline, CDR1 is SEHNR and CDR2 FQNEAQ (reference sequence). With 1 base removed from V and 0 bases from J, the gap between germline ends came to 7 bases. CDR3 protein: CASSLEAGSNQPQHF. The DNA of the CDR3 is TGTGCCAGCAGCTTAGAGGCAGGTAGCAATCAGCCCCAGCATTTT.

The rearrangement links TRBV13 to TRBJ2-1, with D perhaps matching TRBD2 (5 bases). The germline CDR1 and CDR2 sequences are PRHDT and FYEKMQ (reference sequence). V was shortened by 0 bases and J by 7 bases, with 13 bases between the two germline ends. The CDR3 has 15 residues. This CDR3 reads CASSLGIRRGNEQFF. In DNA, the CDR3 is TGTGCCAGCAGCTTAGGGATAAGGCGCGGGAATGAGCAGTTCTTC. Full variable domain (missing parts from reference TRBV13 and TRBJ2-1): AAGVIQSPRHLIKEKRETATLKCYPIPRHDTVYWYQQGPGQDPQFLISFYEKMQSDKGSIPDRFSAQQFSDYHSELNMSSLELGDSALYFCASSLGIRRGNEQFFGPGTRLTVL.

J is TRBJ2-7 and V is TRBV2, with 14 bases aligning to TRBD2. The ends lost 11 bases at V and 6 bases at J; junction bases unmatched: 12. From germline, CDR1 is SNHLY and CDR2 FYNNEI. This CDR3 spans 15 amino acids. CDR3 coding DNA: TGTGCCCTTGGGGGACTAGCGGGAGCCTGGGGCGAGCAGTACTTC. This sequence encodes CALGGLAGAWGEQYF.

The V gene is TRBV25-1, the J gene TRBJ1-4; 9 positions match TRBD1. The CDR3 is 16 amino acids. Trimming took 4 bases from V and 6 from J; bases not matched to a gene: 9. Per the germline V gene, CDR1 is MGHDK and CDR2 is SYGVNS. CDR3 region: CASSGSGQGYYEKLFF. The CDR3 DNA sequence: TGTGCCAGCAGTGGTTCGGGACAGGGTTATTATGAAAAACTGTTTTTT.

The table lists this clone with a count of one. V usage is TRBV7-8 and J usage is TRBJ2-5; no firm D call. From germline, CDR1 is SGHVS and CDR2 FQNEAQ. The CDR3 consists of 14 residues. With 5 bases removed from V and 5 bases from J, the gap between germline ends came to 15 bases. CDR3 protein: CASSTNLGPETQYF. In nucleotides, the CDR3 is TGTGCCAGCAGCACCAATCTAGGTCCGGAGACCCAGTACTTC.

This clone is medium-sized within its sample. The chain joins TRBV18 to TRBJ2-7; maybe TRBD1 (5 bases). Trimming removed 5 bases at V and 2 bases at J, with 22 bases between. Germline values: CDR1 KGHSH, CDR2 LQKENI. The CDR3 extends over 17 amino acids. The CDR3 here is CASSSPPDPGFTYEQYF. The CDR3 coding sequence is TGTGCCAGCTCATCTCCACCAGATCCAGGGTTTACCTACGAGCAGTACTTC. Drawing the rest from reference TRBV18 and TRBJ2-7, the complete variable domain is NAGVMQNPRHLVRRRGQEARLRCSPMKGHSHVYWYRQLPEEGLKFMVYLQKENIIDESGMPKERFSAEFPKEGPSILRIQQVVRGDSAAYFCASSSPPDPGFTYEQYFGPGTRLTVT.

The gene calls are TRBV7-9 and TRBJ1-3; D remains unclear. The V end was cut by 2 bases, the J end by 0 bases, with 8 bases between. The germline V gene encodes CDR1 SEHNR and CDR2 FQNEAQ (reference sequence). This CDR3 region has 15 residues. The CDR3 region is CASSLLEISGNTIYF. In DNA, the CDR3 is TGTGCCAGCAGCTTATTGGAGATCTCTGGAAACACCATATATTTT.

This clone was recorded once. This chain uses TRBV29-1 with TRBJ1-1; 9 nucleotides line up with TRBD1. V gave up 6 bases and J gave up 4 bases; unmatched junction bases: 0. Germline assignment: CDR1 SQVTM and CDR2 ANQGSEA. This CDR3 is built from 11 residues. The CDR3 bases are TGCAGCGTGACAGGGGGCACTGAAGCTTTCTTT. It encodes CSVTGGTEAFF.

This clone has just a few counts. This chain links TRBV19 with TRBJ1-2; TRBD1 is a possible D gene (5 bases). The CDR3 is 16 amino acids. Trimming removed 3 bases from V and 7 bases from J, with 21 bases in between. Looked up from germline, CDR1 is LNHDA and CDR2 is SQIVND (reference sequence). In DNA form, the CDR3 reads TGTGCCAGTAGTATTACCGCCCGGGGACTTTACGTTGGCTACACCTTC. It encodes CASSITARGLYVGYTF.

This chain links TRBV27 with TRBJ2-3, with D perhaps matching TRBD2 (6 bases). Trimming left V 3 bases short and J 2 bases short, with 12 bases between. The CDR3 length is 15 residues. Germline lookup yields CDR1 MNHEY and CDR2 SMNVEV (reference sequence). The CDR3 protein is CASSLVAANTDTQYF. The DNA for the CDR3 is TGTGCCAGCAGTTTGGTAGCGGCTAACACAGATACGCAGTATTTT.

The gene calls are TRBV28 and TRBJ2-7, with D possibly TRBD2 on 6 matching bases. In germline, CDR1 is MDHEN, CDR2 SYDVKM. The CDR3 length is 15 residues. V was shortened by 5 bases and J by 0 bases, with 14 bases between the two germline ends. The chain's CDR3 is CASSGVEGSSYEQYF. CDR3 DNA sequence: TGTGCCAGCAGTGGAGTGGAGGGGAGCTCCTACGAGCAGTACTTC.

The genes are TRBV6-1 and TRBJ2-5; TRBD2 agrees at 7 bases. Germline V gene data show CDR1 as MNHNS and CDR2 as SASEGT. The CDR3 runs 14 residues. V shed 7 bases, J shed 2 bases, and the junction held 7 bases outside the gene matches. CDR3 nucleotides: TGTGCCAGCACTCATGGGGGGGGGCAAGAGACCCAGTACTTC. Translating it yields CASTHGGGQETQYF.

V and J are TRBV20-1 and TRBJ1-3, with 7 nucleotides matching TRBD1. With 6 bases clipped from V and 8 bases from J, the junction kept 4 bases outside the gene matches. CDR1 is DFQATT, CDR2 SNEGSKA, per germline (reference sequence). This CDR3 is 11 amino acids long. The CDR3 DNA sequence: TGCAGTGCACGACAGGGAGACACCATATATTTT. As protein: CSARQGDTIYF.

This clone was detected a few times. V usage is TRBV7-9 and J usage is TRBJ1-6, with D unresolved. V was clipped by 1 base and J by 5 bases, with 0 bases between them. Germline V lookup: CDR1 SEHNR, CDR2 FQNEAQ (reference sequence). The CDR3 consists of 12 residues. The CDR3 reads CASSLDNSPLHF. CDR3 nucleotide sequence: TGTGCCAGCAGCTTAGATAATTCACCCCTCCACTTT. The full variable domain, its missing parts supplied by reference TRBV7-9 and TRBJ1-6, is DTGVSQNPRHKITKRGQNVTFRCDPISEHNRLYWYRQTLGQGPEFLTYFQNEAQLEKSRLLSDRFSAERPKGSFSTLEIQRTEQGDSAMYLCASSLDNSPLHFGNGTRLTVT.